These 18 T cell receptor beta chains were sequenced from one sample in a study of blood T cells in healthy people across ages. A sample-barcoded 5' primer and a J-beta primer mix were used in a second PCR of about 6 to 11 cycles. Using its own MiXCR run on the 5' RACE reads, TCRdb lists one record per CDR3 protein. The sample holds just under 900,000 distinct CDR3 sequences, under 30% seen once. The sequencing sample was made of blood. These receptors were taken from a woman of 80 years or more in good health.

The table lists this clonotype with many counts. This chain uses TRBV12-3 or TRBV12-4 with TRBJ1-4; 8 bases map to TRBD1. V trimming: 2 bases; J trimming: 7 bases; junction bases outside the gene matches: 3. The CDR3 contains 14 residues. The CDR3 coding sequence is TGTGCCAGCAGTTTAAAGACAGGGGTTGAAAAACTGTTTTTT. Translation: CASSLKTGVEKLFF.

This clonotype occurred many times. The V call is TRBV29-1, the J call TRBJ2-1, with 7 bases lining up with TRBD1. After removal of 7 bases from V and 3 bases from J, the junction contained 9 bases not matched to a gene. There are 14 residues in the CDR3. The germline gives CDR1 SQVTM, CDR2 ANQGSEA. The DNA of the CDR3 is TGCAGCGCGATGGACAGGATGGTCTACAATGAGCAGTTCTTC. This translates into CSAMDRMVYNEQFF.

This clonotype was picked up a small number of times. The CDR3 protein is CASSFTGYASPLHF. The CDR3 bases are TGTGCCAGCAGCTTCACAGGGTACGCTTCACCCCTCCACTTT. The V call is TRBV5-5, the J call TRBJ1-6, with a weak D call TRBD1 (6 bases). V was clipped by 2 bases and J by 9 bases, with 12 bases between them. The CDR3 length is 14 residues. From germline, CDR1 is SGHKS and CDR2 YYEKEE (reference sequence).

The sample holds many counts of this clonotype. The chain couples TRBV15 to TRBJ1-4; maybe TRBD1 (5 bases). Germline lookup yields CDR1 LNHNV and CDR2 YYDKDF (reference sequence). The length of the CDR3 is 17 residues. The V and J ends lost 6 bases and 8 bases respectively, with 25 bases between them. CDR3 coding DNA: TGTGCCACCAGTGAGACCACCCGGGGGTTGGAGGGGGAAAAACTGTTTTTT. Residues: CATSETTRGLEGEKLFF. The whole variable domain, filled in from reference TRBV15 and TRBJ1-4, reads DAMVIQNPRYQVTQFGKPVTLSCSQTLNHNVMYWYQQKSSQAPKLLFHYYDKDFNNEADTPDNFQSRRPNTSFCFLDIRSPGLGDTAMYLCATSETTRGLEGEKLFFGSGTQLSVL.

As for this clonotype: A read error is possible here, since a much larger clone lies one base away. The chain employs TRBV7-2 and TRBJ2-1; 10 bases are a match to TRBD1. Matching the DNA end better, TRBJ2-7 makes the J call doubtful. CDR3 size: 16 residues. Germline V gives CDR1 SGHTA, CDR2 FQGNSA. For the CDR3, the DNA is TGTGCCAGCAGCTTATCCGGGACAGGGGCCTACAATGAGCAGTACTTC. It is translated as CASSLSGTGAYNEQYF.

This clonotype was observed a few times. The rearrangement links TRBV6-2 or TRBV6-3 to TRBJ1-5, with D uncertain. The germline V gene encodes CDR1 MNHEY and CDR2 SVGEGT. This CDR3 spans 16 amino acids. V shed 2 bases and J shed 3 bases, with 14 bases lying between them. The DNA of the CDR3 is TGTGCCAGCAGTTACCCCGGCCGGTACGCCAATCAGCCCCAGCATTTT. It specifies CASSYPGRYANQPQHF.

The chain employs TRBV6-1 and TRBJ2-5; unclear D gene. The V gene lost 6 bases and the J gene lost 3 bases, with 20 bases spanning the gap. The CDR3 sequence is 16 residues long. CDR1 MNHNS and CDR2 SASEGT come from the germline V gene. The DNA for the CDR3 is TGTGCCAGCAGAGAATTCGGTTCGCAGTGGAAAGAGACCCAGTACTTC. Translated: CASREFGSQWKETQYF.

This rearrangement joins TRBV20-1 to TRBJ1-4; 10 bases align to TRBD1. Trimming took 5 bases from V and 5 from J; bases not matched to a gene: 11. CDR3 length: 16 residues. From germline, CDR1 is DFQATT and CDR2 SNEGSKA (reference sequence). The CDR3 nucleotides are TGCAGTGCTGGAGCCGGGACAGGGGCCGACAATGAAAAACTGTTTTTT. Its protein is CSAGAGTGADNEKLFF.

This clonotype has more than one count but fewer than ten. The chain uses TRBV30 and TRBJ2-5, with 10 bases identical to TRBD1. Unmatched junction bases numbered 5, after V lost 8 bases and J lost 5 bases. This CDR3 is built from 12 residues. Germline V gives CDR1 GTSNPN, CDR2 SVGIG (reference sequence). DNA of the CDR3: TGTGCCGGGGACAGGGGAGGGGAGACCCAGTACTTC. Protein product: CAGDRGGETQYF.

This clonotype was seen many times. V is TRBV3-1 and J is TRBJ2-3, with D unresolved. V was trimmed by 4 bases and J by 6 bases, leaving 8 bases between them. This CDR3 is built from 12 residues. The germline V gene has CDR1 LGHDT and CDR2 YNNKEL (reference sequence). The CDR3 sequence: CASSLRLDTQYF. CDR3 DNA: TGTGCCAGCAGCCTTAGGTTGGATACGCAGTATTTT.

This clonotype was counted many times. The J gene is TRBJ2-4, the V gene TRBV12-3 or TRBV12-4; possibly TRBD1 for D (5 bases). The V end lost 4 bases, the J end lost 0 bases, and 19 bases lay between the germline ends. This CDR3 is built from 18 residues. Here the CDR3 DNA reads TGTGCCAGCAGTTATAGGGGATTGGCCTTATTAGCCAAAAACATTCAGTACTTC. Its translation: CASSYRGLALLAKNIQYF.

The chain combines TRBV20-1 with TRBJ2-1; 11 bases agree with TRBD2. Germline loops: CDR1 DFQATT, CDR2 SNEGSKA (reference sequence). After removal of 3 bases from V and 0 bases from J, the junction contained 10 bases not matched to a gene. The CDR3 loop spans 18 amino acids. The DNA for the CDR3 is TGCAGTGCTAGTAGGACTAGCGGGCGCGGAAGCTCCTACAATGAGCAGTTCTTC. It specifies CSASRTSGRGSSYNEQFF.

The chain is built from TRBV7-2 and TRBJ1-6; the D gene is possibly TRBD1 (5 bases). Trimming cost V 5 bases and J 4 bases, with 15 bases left between them. The CDR3 length is 16 residues. Germline lookup yields CDR1 SGHTA and CDR2 FQGNSA. The CDR3 reads CASSGQGSVYNSPLHF. For the CDR3, the DNA is TGTGCCAGCAGCGGACAAGGATCGGTATATAATTCACCCCTCCACTTT.

The genes are TRBV10-2 and TRBJ2-3, with TRBD1 matching over 7 bases. The V gene end was trimmed by 2 bases and the J gene end by 2 bases; junction bases not matched to a gene: 10. The germline gives CDR1 WSHSY, CDR2 SAAADI. This CDR3 contains 17 residues. CDR3 sequence (DNA): TGCGCCAGCAGTGAGCCGCTCGGGGACAGAGTCACAGATACGCAGTATTTT. This encodes CASSEPLGDRVTDTQYF.

This sequence joins TRBV3-1 and TRBJ2-7; 7 nucleotides align to TRBD1. V shed 0 bases, J shed 0 bases, and the junction held 5 bases outside the gene matches. The CDR3 is 16 amino acids. CDR1 and CDR2 (germline): LGHDT, YNNKEL (reference sequence). The CDR3 sequence: CASSQDHGTASYEQYF. The CDR3 bases are TGTGCCAGCAGCCAAGACCATGGGACAGCCTCCTACGAGCAGTACTTC.

This clonotype has a handful of counts. The rearrangement links TRBV4-1 to TRBJ1-2; 7 bases agree with TRBD1. The CDR3 has 15 residues. V trimming: 1 base; J trimming: 1 base; junction bases outside the gene matches: 3. Germline values: CDR1 MGHRA, CDR2 YSYEKL. CDR3 loop: CASSQGQGDNYGYTF. The DNA for the CDR3 is TGCGCCAGCAGCCAAGGGCAGGGGGATAACTATGGCTACACCTTC.

Remarks on this clonotype: A much larger clone differs by one base, so this may be a read error. The V and J genes are TRBV7-9 and TRBJ1-2; D uncertain. V was shortened by 11 bases and J by 8 bases, with 15 bases between the two germline ends. CDR3 length: 11 residues. In germline, CDR1 is SEHNR, CDR2 FQNEAQ (reference sequence). In nucleotides, the CDR3 is TGTGCCGGGGTGACTGCTGGGGGCTACACCTTC. Amino acids: CAGVTAGGYTF.

With regard to this clonotype: This may stem from a read error, because a much larger clone lies one nucleotide away. This rearrangement joins TRBV24-1 to TRBJ2-1, with TRBD1 matching over 7 bases. The CDR3 extends over 20 amino acids. CDR1 KGHDR and CDR2 SFDVKD come from the germline V gene. V lost 4 bases, J lost 0 bases, and 17 bases stayed unmatched. CDR3 sequence: CATSDYITDRRSNSYNEQFF. Here the CDR3 DNA reads TGTGCCACCAGTGACTATATAACGGACAGGCGATCTAACTCCTACAATGAGCAGTTCTTC.